The rows below give T cell receptor beta chains drawn from one sample of a study of shared clonotypes between healthy human individuals. Only in-frame clones appear in the TCRdb table, and some are missing; sequencing was by immunoSEQ multiplex PCR. The data show 950,000 to 1,100,000 clones, with around 82% seen just once and under 0.8% held by the top ten. Sequencing used memory CD4+ T cells from PBMCs. The receptors come from a man younger than 35 in good health. Some clones in this sample may be carry-over from other donors' samples. Both conserved end residues are part of each CDR3. Each record gives: V gene, D gene, clone size, J gene, CDR3 protein, CDR3 DNA. The D gene is left open where the match is weak. Rows may omit the clone size; those that give it use once, few, many or a size class.

TRBV5-6	NA	once	TRBJ1-1	CASSLLAGRVNLNTEAFF	TGTGCCAGCAGCTTGTTGGCAGGCAGGGTAAATCTGAACACTGAAGCTTTCTTT
TRBV6-5	TRBD1	NA	TRBJ1-2	CASSWGQGNYGYTF	TGTGCCAGCAGTTGGGGACAGGGCAACTATGGCTACACCTTC
TRBV28	NA	NA	TRBJ1-2	CASRGGVPGYTF	TGTGCCAGCAGGGGGGGGGTCCCTGGCTACACCTTC
TRBV19	NA	NA	TRBJ2-3	CASSDRPADGTQYF	TGTGCCAGTAGTGACAGGCCCGCGGATGGGACGCAGTATTTT
TRBV4-1	NA	NA	TRBJ1-2	CASSQGRDNYGYTF	TGCGCCAGCAGCCAAGGCCGGGATAACTATGGCTACACCTTC
TRBV7-8	TRBD2	NA	TRBJ2-1	CASSRLAGGPSSYNEQFF	TGTGCCAGCAGCCGACTAGCGGGAGGTCCGAGCTCCTACAATGAGCAGTTCTTC
TRBV6-5	NA	NA	TRBJ2-1	CASSYSSGFDEQFF	TGTGCCAGCAGTTACTCGAGCGGGTTCGATGAGCAGTTCTTC
TRBV29-1	NA	NA	TRBJ2-5	CSVLVETQYF	TGCAGCGTCTTAGTGGAGACCCAGTACTTC
TRBV5-6	NA	NA	TRBJ1-1	CASSLKRGTEAFF	TGTGCCAGCAGCTTGAAGAGGGGAACTGAAGCTTTCTTT
TRBV15	NA	NA	TRBJ1-4	CATSGFWPNEKLFF	TGTGCCACCAGCGGTTTCTGGCCCAATGAAAAACTGTTTTTT
TRBV5-8	NA	once	TRBJ2-7	CASRVFGRTDEQYF	TGTGCCAGCAGGGTTTTCGGACGTACCGACGAGCAGTACTTC
TRBV9	NA	NA	TRBJ2-5	CASSPGPDWTQYF	TGTGCCAGCAGCCCAGGACCAGACTGGACCCAGTACTTC
TRBV11-3	NA	NA	TRBJ2-1	CASSLEAASGEQFF	TGTGCCAGCAGCTTAGAGGCGGCATCGGGTGAGCAGTTCTTC
TRBV5-6	TRBD2	NA	TRBJ2-1	CASSRGLAFYNEQFF	TGTGCCAGCAGCCGGGGACTAGCCTTTTACAATGAGCAGTTCTTC
TRBV29-1	TRBD2	NA	TRBJ2-3	CSVEGRASGWGTDTQYF	TGCAGCGTTGAAGGGAGGGCTAGCGGATGGGGCACAGATACGCAGTATTTT
TRBV5-1	NA	NA	TRBJ2-3	CASSLAGYSTDTQYF	TGCGCCAGCAGCTTGGCAGGTTATAGCACAGATACGCAGTATTTT
TRBV2	NA	NA	TRBJ2-7	CASSEEDVGRAEQYF	TGTGCCAGCAGTGAAGAGGACGTTGGCCGGGCCGAGCAGTACTTC
TRBV5-1	TRBD2	NA	TRBJ2-3	CASSVLAGSTDTQYF	TGCGCCAGCAGCGTTTTAGCGGGGAGCACAGATACGCAGTATTTT
TRBV6-6	NA	NA	TRBJ1-4	CASQTGANEKLFF	TGTGCCAGCCAAACGGGGGCTAATGAAAAACTGTTTTTT
TRBV12-5	NA	many	TRBJ2-1	CASGLGSPGNEQFF	TGTGCTAGTGGTTTGGGTAGTCCGGGAAATGAGCAGTTCTTC
TRBV11-2	TRBD1	NA	TRBJ1-1	CASSLQGAPLAEAFF	TGTGCCAGCAGCTTACAGGGGGCACCGCTGGCCGAAGCTTTCTTT
TRBV18	NA	NA	TRBJ2-3	CASSRLRGPADTQYF	TGTGCCAGCTCCCGCCTCCGAGGGCCCGCAGATACGCAGTATTTT
TRBV6-1	NA	NA	TRBJ2-3	CASSGLSGTSTDTQYF	TGTGCCAGCAGTGGGCTCAGCGGTACTAGCACAGATACGCAGTATTTT